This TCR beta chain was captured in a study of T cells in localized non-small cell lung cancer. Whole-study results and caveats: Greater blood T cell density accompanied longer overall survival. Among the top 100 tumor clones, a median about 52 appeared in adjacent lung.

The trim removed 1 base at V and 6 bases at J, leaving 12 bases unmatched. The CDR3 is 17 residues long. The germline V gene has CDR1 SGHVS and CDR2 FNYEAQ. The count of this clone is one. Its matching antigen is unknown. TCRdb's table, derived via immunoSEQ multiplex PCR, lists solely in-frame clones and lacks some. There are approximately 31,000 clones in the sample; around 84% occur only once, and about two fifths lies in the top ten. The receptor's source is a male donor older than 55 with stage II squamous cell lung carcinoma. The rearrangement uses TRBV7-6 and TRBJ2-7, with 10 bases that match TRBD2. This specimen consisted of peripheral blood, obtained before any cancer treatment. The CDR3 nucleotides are TGTGCCAGCAGCTTAGGCATTACTACTAGCGGGGAGGGCGAGCAGTACTTC. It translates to CASSLGITTSGEGEQYF.